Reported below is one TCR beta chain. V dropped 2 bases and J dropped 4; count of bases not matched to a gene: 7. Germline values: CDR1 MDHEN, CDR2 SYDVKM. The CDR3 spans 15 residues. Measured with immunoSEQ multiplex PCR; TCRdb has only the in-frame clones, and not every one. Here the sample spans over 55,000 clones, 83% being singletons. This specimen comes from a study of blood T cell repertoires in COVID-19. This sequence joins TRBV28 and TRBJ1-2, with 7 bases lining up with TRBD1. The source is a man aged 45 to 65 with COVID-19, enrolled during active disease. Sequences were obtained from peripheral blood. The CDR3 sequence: CASSLNARGFYGYTF. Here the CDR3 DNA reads TGTGCCAGCAGTTTAAACGCCAGGGGGTTCTATGGCTACACCTTC.